This is a list of T cell receptor beta chains from one sample in a study of T cells in Graves' hyperthyroidism and ophthalmopathy. TCRdb ran MiXCR on the multiplex PCR reads and lists one entry per CDR3 protein. Found here are fewer than 350,000 distinct CDR3 sequences, roughly 19% of them singletons; the top ten hold just under 40%. The source material was blood. The receptors originated from a man aged 50 to 60 with Graves' ophthalmopathy. CDR3s include the opening cysteine and the closing phenylalanine or tryptophan. D genes are given only for firm matches. The size entry is marked missing in some rows and otherwise reads once, few, many or a size class.

d_gene,j_gene,abundance,v_gene,CDR3nt,CDR3aa
NA,TRBJ2-7,few,TRBV12-3/TRBV12-4,TGTGCCAGCAGTCCCAGATTTGATGGGGACGAGCAGTACTTC,CASSPRFDGDEQYF
NA,TRBJ1-2,NA,TRBV5-1,TGCGCCAGCAGCTCAGCCTGGGGTGGCTACACCTTC,CASSSAWGGYTF
NA,TRBJ2-1,many,TRBV11-2,TGTGCCAGCAGCCTAACATTTGGGGGGTCCCACGGTATTCGTAATGAGCAGTTCTTC,CASSLTFGGSHGIRNEQFF
NA,TRBJ2-7,NA,TRBV24-1,TGTGCCACCAGTGATTCGGGACACCTCAGGGAGCAGTACTTC,CATSDSGHLREQYF
TRBD1,TRBJ1-5,few,TRBV15,TGTGCCACCAGCAGCGCCCGGGGCGGGACAGGGAGTCAGCCCCAGCATTTT,CATSSARGGTGSQPQHF
TRBD1,TRBJ1-1,NA,TRBV19,TGTGCCAGTAACCGACAGGGGCCTCTGAACACTGAAGCTTTCTTT,CASNRQGPLNTEAFF
NA,TRBJ1-1,many,TRBV2,TGTGCCAGCAGGGAGGGTTGGACTGAAGCTTTCTTT,CASREGWTEAFF
NA,TRBJ2-6,few,TRBV30,TGTGCCTGGAGATCGGCCCATAGCTCTGGGGCCAACGTCCTGACTTTC,CAWRSAHSSGANVLTF
TRBD1,TRBJ2-5,many,TRBV28,TGTGCCAGCAGTTTCTGGCGAGGGGGCCGGGAAGAGACCCAGTACTTC,CASSFWRGGREETQYF
NA,TRBJ2-3,NA,TRBV7-6,TGTGCCAGCAGCTCTCCGGGACACCACACAGATACGCAGTATTTT,CASSSPGHHTDTQYF
NA,TRBJ2-5,many,TRBV7-9,TGTGCCAGCAGCTTAGCGGGGGGTCTACAGGGGCGCAGGGAGACCCAGTACTTC,CASSLAGGLQGRRETQYF
NA,TRBJ1-4,many,TRBV7-9,TGTGCCAGCAGCTTGGGGAGTGCAACTAATGAAAAACTGTTTTTT,CASSLGSATNEKLFF
NA,TRBJ2-7,many,TRBV7-2,TGTGCCAGCAGCTTGTATAGCGGCTACGAGCAGTACTTC,CASSLYSGYEQYF
NA,TRBJ2-5,NA,TRBV6-5,TGTGCCAGCAGTTACGGGGCCACGGAGTACTTC,CASSYGATEYF
NA,TRBJ2-1,NA,TRBV27,TGTGCCAGCAGAAGGGCTGGTTGGGGAAATGAGCAGTTCTTC,CASRRAGWGNEQFF
NA,TRBJ1-1,NA,TRBV27,TGTGCCAGCAGTTTAAGAGGGTTCGGGACTGAAGCTTTCTTT,CASSLRGFGTEAFF
NA,TRBJ2-7,NA,TRBV28,TGTGCCAGCAGTTTAAGGTTACAGGGCGCGGGGTACGAGCAGTACTTC,CASSLRLQGAGYEQYF
NA,TRBJ2-3,many,TRBV30,TGTGCCTGGAGTGTAGGGTCCAGTGGGGACACGCAGTATTTT,CAWSVGSSGDTQYF
NA,TRBJ2-7,many,TRBV3-1,TGTGCCAGCAGCCGCGATCCCCTCTTCGCGCAGTACTTC,CASSRDPLFAQYF
TRBD1,TRBJ2-1,many,TRBV7-3,TGTGCCAGCAGCGTAAGGGGACAGGGGGCGTACAATGAGCAGTTCTTC,CASSVRGQGAYNEQFF
NA,TRBJ1-1,many,TRBV7-3,TGTGCCAGCAGCCCCCGGGGGGGGCGCGACACTGAAGCTTTCTTT,CASSPRGGRDTEAFF
NA,TRBJ2-7,NA,TRBV7-3,TGTGCCAGCAGCTTATTCGGGTCGGGGTACGAGCAGTACTTC,CASSLFGSGYEQYF
NA,TRBJ2-3,few,TRBV5-1,TGCGCCAGCAGCTTGGGGGGCCAGGATACGCAGTATTTT,CASSLGGQDTQYF
TRBD2,TRBJ2-1,many,TRBV20-1,TGCAGTGCTAGAGTTAACCGGGGACTAGCGGGCGTTGAGCAGTTCTTC,CSARVNRGLAGVEQFF
NA,TRBJ2-3,many,TRBV6-1,TGTGCCAGCAGAAAGGGGAGATCAGATACGCAGTATTTT,CASRKGRSDTQYF
TRBD1,TRBJ2-1,few,TRBV7-8,TGTGCCAGCAGCTTACCGGGACAGGGGATACCTAACAATGAGCAGTTCTTC,CASSLPGQGIPNNEQFF
TRBD1,TRBJ2-3,many,TRBV5-5,TGTGCCAGCAGCTTGGCCGGACAGGGCTTGGATACGCAGTATTTT,CASSLAGQGLDTQYF
TRBD2,TRBJ2-3,few,TRBV9,TGTGCCAGCTCATCCGGGAGCGGGGTCGGCACAGATACGCAGTATTTT,CASSSGSGVGTDTQYF
NA,TRBJ1-1,many,TRBV7-3,TGTGCCAGCAGCTTAAGGACAGACACTGAAGCTTTCTTT,CASSLRTDTEAFF
NA,TRBJ2-5,NA,TRBV6-1,TGTGCCAGCAGGCCGGGACCCTCGGGGACCCAGTACTTC,CASRPGPSGTQYF
TRBD1,TRBJ1-2,many,TRBV28,TGTGCCAGCAGCCCTCGGGACAGAGCCTCAGGCTACACCTTC,CASSPRDRASGYTF
TRBD1,TRBJ2-7,NA,TRBV25-1,TGTGCCAGCAGTAACGGACAGGGTGAGCAGTACTTC,CASSNGQGEQYF
NA,TRBJ2-7,many,TRBV20-1,TGCAGTGCTAGAGTTAGCGGAACCTACGAGCAGTACTTC,CSARVSGTYEQYF
NA,TRBJ2-5,few,TRBV7-2,TGTGCCAGCAGCTTCCTGGGAGCACAAGAGACCCAGTACTTC,CASSFLGAQETQYF
NA,TRBJ2-3,many,TRBV11-2,TGTGCCAGCAGCGTCAGGCACCGACGCACAGATACGCAGTATTTT,CASSVRHRRTDTQYF
TRBD1,TRBJ2-7,NA,TRBV11-2,TGTGCCAGCAGCTTATCGGACAGGCTCTACGAGCAGTACTTC,CASSLSDRLYEQYF
NA,TRBJ1-1,many,TRBV5-5,TGTGCCAGCAGCTTGGCCGATGGGATGGTGACTGAAGCTTTCTTT,CASSLADGMVTEAFF
NA,TRBJ2-2,NA,TRBV27,TGTGCCAGCAGCCGTACAGGGATCACCGGGGAGCTGTTTTTT,CASSRTGITGELFF
NA,TRBJ2-3,few,TRBV6-2/TRBV6-3,TGTGCCAGCAGAGCCCCATTCCGAGGGACGGATACGCAGTATTTT,CASRAPFRGTDTQYF
NA,TRBJ1-1,NA,TRBV12-3/TRBV12-4,TGTGCCAGCAGTTTAATAGGGGGTGGCACTGAAGCTTTCTTT,CASSLIGGGTEAFF
NA,TRBJ1-1,many,TRBV27,TGTGCCAGCAGCCTCGGACTCCCTCACACTGAAGCTTTCTTT,CASSLGLPHTEAFF
TRBD1,TRBJ2-7,many,TRBV18,TGTGCCAGCTCACCAGTCCAGGGGGACCTTTTACGAGAGCAGTACTTC,CASSPVQGDLLREQYF
TRBD2,TRBJ2-1,NA,TRBV11-2,TGTGCCAGCGCCGCTAGCGGGAGGTACAATGAGCAGTTCTTC,CASAASGRYNEQFF
TRBD2,TRBJ2-5,NA,TRBV6-1,TGTGCCAGCACAGGCGGGACTAGCGGGAGAGAGCAGTACTTC,CASTGGTSGREQYF
NA,TRBJ2-5,few,TRBV5-1,TGCGCCAGCACAGTACGGGGGGCGATGTCCCTTCAAGAGACCCAGTACTTC,CASTVRGAMSLQETQYF
TRBD1,TRBJ2-7,many,TRBV7-8,TGTGCCAGCAGCCCAGACAGGGACGAGCAGTACTTC,CASSPDRDEQYF
TRBD2,TRBJ2-1,many,TRBV7-8,TGTGCCAGCAGCTTAGTACTAGCGGCGCGAGCAGAGCAGTTCTTC,CASSLVLAARAEQFF
NA,TRBJ1-5,NA,TRBV6-1,TGTGCCAGCAGTATGGACAGACGCAATCAGCCCCAGCATTTT,CASSMDRRNQPQHF
NA,TRBJ1-1,many,TRBV28,TGTGCCAGCAGTATAGGGCTCACTGAAGCTTTCTTT,CASSIGLTEAFF
TRBD1,TRBJ2-1,many,TRBV5-8,TGTGCCAGCAGCTTGCGACAGGGGTGGAATGAGCAGTTCTTC,CASSLRQGWNEQFF
NA,TRBJ1-5,few,TRBV4-1,TGCGCCAGCAGCGAAGGAGGAACACAGGGTCAGCCCCAGCATTTT,CASSEGGTQGQPQHF
NA,TRBJ2-7,many,TRBV3-1,TGTGCCAGCAGCCAAGGGGTCGGGAGATCCTACGAGCAGTACTTC,CASSQGVGRSYEQYF
TRBD1,TRBJ2-2,NA,TRBV7-2,TGTGCCAGCAGGACAGACAGGGGTACCGGGGAGCTGTTTTTT,CASRTDRGTGELFF